The 32 T cell receptor beta chains in this list originate from one sample, sequenced in a study of shared T cell receptors in the human thymus. Repertoires were generated with immunoSEQ multiplex PCR, while TCRdb's copy carries only in-frame clones and drops some. Here the sample spans 55,000 to 80,000 clones, roughly 96% being singletons. Sequenced input: thymocytes. Every receptor here comes from a human donor.

This chain links TRBV29-1 with TRBJ2-5, with D perhaps matching TRBD2 (6 bases). Germline assignment: CDR1 SQVTM and CDR2 ANQGSEA. Between the trimmed V and J ends, which lost 2 bases and 5 bases, there was a span of 15 bases. The CDR3 spans 14 residues. The CDR3 DNA reads TGCAGCGTTGAAATTTCCAGGAGGGCGGAGACCCAGTACTTC. It yields the protein CSVEISRRAETQYF.

The chain employs TRBV28 and TRBJ2-5; perhaps D is TRBD1 or TRBD2 (5 bases each). This CDR3 spans 14 amino acids. Germline V lookup: CDR1 MDHEN, CDR2 SYDVKM. Trimming took 3 bases from V and 5 from J, leaving 13 bases between them. CDR3 nucleotides: TGTGCCAGCAGTTTCTTGGGGACCTCGGAGACCCAGTACTTC. This gives the protein CASSFLGTSETQYF.

The gene calls are TRBV4-1 and TRBJ1-2, with D hard to call. The germline gives CDR1 MGHRA, CDR2 YSYEKL. This CDR3 spans 16 amino acids. Trimming cost V 3 bases and J 0 bases, with 14 bases left between them. The DNA for the CDR3 is TGCGCCAGCAGCCACTTAGGGCCTGTAACTAACTATGGCTACACCTTC. It translates to CASSHLGPVTNYGYTF.

The V gene is TRBV4-3, the J gene TRBJ2-1; 7 nucleotides align to TRBD1. J was trimmed by 1 base and V by 1 base; bases with no gene match: 10. Germline CDR1 LGHNA, CDR2 YSLEER. This CDR3 region has 18 residues. The CDR3 sequence is CASSQVGIRGLSYNEQFF. CDR3 DNA: TGCGCCAGCAGCCAAGTAGGAATTAGGGGGCTTTCCTACAATGAGCAGTTCTTC.

The V gene is TRBV18, the J gene TRBJ1-1; 8 bases map to TRBD1. The CDR3 spans 19 residues. Trimming cost V 3 bases and J 0 bases; bases outside gene matches: 15. Germline CDR1 is KGHSH and CDR2 is LQKENI. The CDR3 region has the DNA TGTGCCAGCTCACCCGGACAGGGCAATCTTCCCAAGCTGAACACTGAAGCTTTCTTT. Translation: CASSPGQGNLPKLNTEAFF.

The V gene is TRBV6-4, the J gene TRBJ2-3; the D gene is possibly TRBD2 (5 bases). Trimming pared 5 bases from V and 5 bases from J, leaving 11 bases between. CDR1 is MRHNA and CDR2 is SNTAGT in the germline V gene. This CDR3 has 13 amino acids. The DNA of the CDR3 is TGTGCCAGCAGTAAGTCCCGGGAAGATACGCAGTATTTT. This translates into CASSKSREDTQYF.

This chain connects TRBV15 to TRBJ2-7; possibly TRBD1 for D (5 bases). This CDR3 has 17 residues. The germline gives CDR1 LNHNV, CDR2 YYDKDF (reference sequence). Trimming pared 0 bases from V and 4 bases from J, leaving 19 bases between. CDR3 nucleotide sequence: TGTGCCACCAGCAGAGATAAGACAGTTCTACCCCTTTACGAGCAGTACTTC. It codes for CATSRDKTVLPLYEQYF.

This chain links TRBV5-1 with TRBJ2-1, with unresolved D. V lost 0 bases and J 12 bases, leaving 19 bases between the germline ends. The germline V gene has CDR1 SGHRS and CDR2 YFSETQ. The CDR3 runs 15 residues. The CDR3 protein is CASSLESSTNARQFF. CDR3 DNA sequence: TGCGCCAGCAGCTTGGAGTCCAGCACCAATGCGAGGCAGTTCTTC.

This clone was seen a few times. This chain joins TRBV14 and TRBJ1-6; a possible D gene is TRBD1 (6 bases). The ends were cut back, 0 bases at V and 3 bases at J, with 15 bases in the middle. This CDR3 spans 18 amino acids. CDR1 and CDR2 (germline): SGHDN, FVKESK. The CDR3 DNA reads TGTGCCAGCAGCCAAGATTCGCAGGGGCCGTACTATAATTCACCCCTCCACTTT. Protein product: CASSQDSQGPYYNSPLHF.

The CDR3 DNA sequence: TGTGCCAGCAGCCAAACAGGGAGTAAGACCTACGAGCAGTACTTC. It is translated as CASSQTGSKTYEQYF. The chain joins TRBV5-4 to TRBJ2-7; a possible D gene is TRBD1 (6 bases). This CDR3 comprises 15 residues. V lost 4 bases and J 2 bases, leaving 16 bases between the germline ends. Germline lookup yields CDR1 SGHNT and CDR2 YYREEE (reference sequence).

The rearrangement joins TRBV7-9 to TRBJ2-7; 9 nucleotides agree with TRBD2. The CDR3 spans 17 residues. Looked up from germline, CDR1 is SEHNR and CDR2 is FQNEAQ (reference sequence). The V gene end was trimmed by 5 bases and the J gene end by 3 bases; junction bases not matched to a gene: 14. The CDR3 sequence is CASSIDSSSGDYYEQYF. The CDR3 bases are TGTGCCAGCAGCATCGATTCATCTAGCGGGGACTACTACGAGCAGTACTTC.

The chain links TRBV4-2 to TRBJ2-5; D is possibly TRBD1 (6 bases). Germline V gene sequence: CDR1 LGHNA, CDR2 YNFKEQ. Trimming took off 4 bases at V and 0 bases at J, with 18 bases between the two ends. This CDR3 region has 17 residues. CDR3 region: CASSPRAGVLYQETQYF. CDR3 sequence (DNA): TGTGCCAGCAGCCCCCGGGCAGGGGTTCTTTACCAAGAGACCCAGTACTTC.

V and J are TRBV7-2 and TRBJ2-3, with D perhaps TRBD2 (7 bases). Germline CDR1 is SGHTA and CDR2 is FQGNSA. The length of the CDR3 is 19 residues. The germline V and J ends were trimmed by 5 bases and 6 bases, with 30 bases remaining between them. The CDR3 region is CASSATRGPPSALVDTQYF. The CDR3 DNA sequence: TGTGCCAGCAGCGCCACGCGGGGGCCCCCCTCTGCACTGGTTGATACGCAGTATTTT.

The chain combines TRBV19 with TRBJ2-7; the match to TRBD1 covers 7 bases. The germline CDR1 and CDR2 sequences are LNHDA and SQIVND (reference sequence). This CDR3 is built from 12 residues. With V trimmed by 4 bases and J by 6 bases, 3 bases remained unmatched. The CDR3 protein is CASSKGAREQYF. The CDR3 nucleotides read TGTGCCAGTAGTAAGGGGGCCCGCGAGCAGTACTTC.

This clone was seen a single time. This chain uses TRBV4-3 with TRBJ2-3, with D possibly TRBD2 on 6 matching bases. CDR3 length: 15 residues. Germline CDR1 LGHNA, CDR2 YSLEER. The V gene lost 0 bases and the J gene lost 8 bases, with 15 bases spanning the gap. The CDR3 spells CASSQETSNTGTQYF. CDR3 DNA sequence: TGCGCCAGCAGCCAAGAGACTAGTAATACCGGTACGCAGTATTTT.

V is TRBV5-6 and J is TRBJ2-2, with D possibly being TRBD2 (7 bases). From germline, CDR1 is SGHDT and CDR2 YYEEEE. There are 13 residues in the CDR3. Trimming cost V 7 bases and J 6 bases, with 13 bases left between them. CDR3 region: CASQRGGSGELFF. The CDR3 DNA follows: TGTGCCAGCCAGAGGGGGGGGTCCGGGGAGCTGTTTTTT. Full variable domain (missing parts from reference TRBV5-6 and TRBJ2-2): DAGVTQSPTHLIKTRGQQVTLRCSPKSGHDTVSWYQQALGQGPQFIFQYYEEEERQRGNFPDRFSGHQFPNYSSELNVNALLLGDSALYLCASQRGGSGELFFGEGSRLTVL.

CDR3 DNA sequence: TGCGCCAGCAGCCAAACCACAGGGAAGGTTGGCTACACCTTC. Its translation: CASSQTTGKVGYTF. The chain combines TRBV4-1 with TRBJ1-2; possibly TRBD1 for D (6 bases). CDR1 and CDR2 (germline): MGHRA, YSYEKL. The CDR3 spans 14 residues. Between the trimmed V and J ends, which lost 2 bases and 7 bases, there was a span of 14 bases.

The rearrangement links TRBV7-2 to TRBJ1-5; no clear D. The CDR3 loop spans 17 amino acids. Germline V gene data show CDR1 as SGHTA and CDR2 as FQGNSA. V lost 5 bases and J 0 bases, leaving 17 bases between the germline ends. The CDR3 spells CASSPRVDEYSNQPQHF. The CDR3, as DNA: TGTGCCAGCAGCCCTAGGGTCGACGAGTATAGCAATCAGCCCCAGCATTTT.

The V and J genes are TRBV7-2 and TRBJ1-5, with TRBD1 as a possible D gene (5 bases). The CDR3 covers 17 residues. V gave up 1 base and J gave up 1 base, with 14 bases separating them. Germline V gene sequence: CDR1 SGHTA, CDR2 FQGNSA. DNA of the CDR3: TGTGCCAGCAGCTTAGAGCCCCGTCGGGGGAGCAATCAGCCCCAGCATTTT. Amino acid sequence: CASSLEPRRGSNQPQHF.

The rearrangement joins TRBV6-4 to TRBJ1-2; D is undetermined. This CDR3 contains 14 residues. The germline gives CDR1 MRHNA, CDR2 SNTAGT. The V gene lost 0 bases and the J gene lost 4 bases, with 9 bases spanning the gap. The CDR3 DNA is TGTGCCAGCAGTGACTCCGGCAGTAGCTATGGCTACACCTTC. The encoded protein is CASSDSGSSYGYTF.

The chain carries TRBV18 and TRBJ2-6; D gene uncertain. The V end lost 2 bases, the J end lost 2 bases, and 13 bases lay between the germline ends. CDR1 and CDR2 (germline): KGHSH, LQKENI. The CDR3 length is 17 residues. The CDR3 reads CASSPSRAPTGANVLTF. Written as DNA, the CDR3 is TGTGCCAGCTCACCATCCCGGGCTCCGACTGGGGCCAACGTCCTGACTTTC.

The rearrangement uses TRBV29-1 and TRBJ2-5, with TRBD2 as a possible D gene (6 bases). Trimming left V 5 bases short and J 4 bases short, with 14 bases between. Germline-derived CDR1 and CDR2 are SQVTM and ANQGSEA. CDR3 length equals 13 residues. The CDR3 DNA reads as TGCAGCGTTCGACTAGTTGATGCAGAGACCCAGTACTTC. Encoded protein: CSVRLVDAETQYF.

The chain joins TRBV28 to TRBJ1-2; D may be TRBD1 (5 bases). The germline V gene encodes CDR1 MDHEN and CDR2 SYDVKM. V gave up 7 bases and J gave up 6 bases, with 27 bases separating them. The CDR3 spans 17 residues. The chain's CDR3 is CASTLGTHRRSVDGYTF. The CDR3 nucleotides read TGTGCCAGCACCTTGGGGACTCACCGAAGATCTGTTGATGGCTACACCTTC.

This clone was found a few times. Written as DNA, the CDR3 is TGCGCCAGGAAGCGTAGCTGCTATAGCAATCAGCCCCAGCATTTT. Its translation: CARKRSCYSNQPQHF. The rearrangement links TRBV10-1 to TRBJ1-5; D not certain. The CDR3 runs to 15 residues. Germline V gene sequence: CDR1 WNHNN, CDR2 SYGVQD (reference sequence). V shed 9 bases and J shed 0 bases, with 15 bases lying between them.

In DNA form, the CDR3 reads TGCGCCAGCAGCTTGGTAAGATGGACAGACTACACAGATACGCAGTATTTT. Protein sequence: CASSLVRWTDYTDTQYF. The chain joins TRBV5-1 to TRBJ2-3; a weak D match, TRBD1 (6 bases). The germline V gene encodes CDR1 SGHRS and CDR2 YFSETQ. The V and J ends lost 0 bases and 2 bases respectively, with 16 bases between them. The CDR3 runs 17 residues.

The chain uses TRBV19 and TRBJ2-5; 7 bases match TRBD2. Germline CDR1 LNHDA, CDR2 SQIVND (reference sequence). V shed 5 bases, J shed 2 bases, and the junction held 8 bases outside the gene matches. The CDR3 covers 15 residues. This chain's CDR3 is CASSSREASQETQYF. DNA of the CDR3: TGTGCCAGTAGTTCCCGGGAGGCGAGTCAAGAGACCCAGTACTTC.

DNA of the CDR3: TGTGCCATCAGTGAGTCGACATCTGTCTGCAGTCTGCCAAGCTCCTACGAGCAGTACTTC. Translated: CAISESTSVCSLPSSYEQYF. This chain connects TRBV10-3 to TRBJ2-7; D not certain. V dropped 0 bases and J dropped 0 bases, with 24 bases sitting between them. This CDR3 comprises 20 residues. CDR1 ENHRY and CDR2 SYGVKD come from the germline V gene.

V usage is TRBV5-1 and J usage is TRBJ2-3; 7 positions agree with TRBD2. Germline CDR1 reads SGHRS; CDR2 reads YFSETQ. The length of the CDR3 is 16 residues. Germline trimming cut 0 bases from V and 4 bases from J; bases unmatched to any gene: 8. The chain's CDR3 is CASSLEPRGEADTQYF. The CDR3 nucleotides read TGCGCCAGCAGCTTGGAGCCTCGGGGGGAGGCAGATACGCAGTATTTT. The full variable domain, rest sourced from reference TRBV5-1 and TRBJ2-3, is KAGVTQTPRYLIKTRGQQVTLSCSPISGHRSVSWYQQTPGQGLQFLFEYFSETQRNKGNFPGRFSGRQFSNSRSEMNVSTLELGDSALYLCASSLEPRGEADTQYFGPGTRLTVL.

The rearrangement uses TRBV7-2 and TRBJ2-5, with 8 bases that match TRBD2. The CDR3 is made up of 12 amino acids. The germline CDR1 and CDR2 sequences are SGHTA and FQGNSA. V shed 5 bases, J shed 9 bases, and the junction held 5 bases outside the gene matches. The CDR3 DNA reads as TGTGCCAGCAGCCGCCGGGAGGGTCCCCAGTACTTC. This translates into CASSRREGPQYF.

This clone was counted between two and nine times. This chain uses TRBV7-9 with TRBJ1-1; possible D gene TRBD1, 6 bases. Between the trimmed V and J ends, which lost 1 base and 5 bases, there was a span of 23 bases. The CDR3 is 18 residues long. CDR1 is SEHNR, CDR2 FQNEAQ, per germline (reference sequence). The CDR3 region is CASSLEFKGTGIITEAFF. CDR3 coding DNA: TGTGCCAGCAGCTTAGAGTTTAAGGGTACAGGGATCATTACTGAAGCTTTCTTT.

The chain couples TRBV29-1 to TRBJ2-7, with 8 bases fitting TRBD2. The V gene end was trimmed by 5 bases and the J gene end by 2 bases; junction bases not matched to a gene: 8. The CDR3 contains 14 residues. Germline V gene lookup returns CDR1 SQVTM and CDR2 ANQGSEA. The CDR3 loop is CSVRGGGPTYEQYF. The CDR3 nucleotides read TGCAGCGTTAGGGGCGGGGGGCCCACCTACGAGCAGTACTTC.

The V gene is TRBV6-1, the J gene TRBJ2-6; D is unclear. V lost 2 bases, J lost 0 bases, and 5 bases lay in between. This CDR3 spans 15 amino acids. CDR1 and CDR2 (germline): MNHNS, SASEGT. The CDR3 bases are TGTGCCAGCAGTGAACCCCGCTCTGGGGCCAACGTCCTGACTTTC. As protein: CASSEPRSGANVLTF.